The 22 T cell receptor beta chains given below trace back to one sample, sequenced in a study of blood T cell repertoires in COVID-19 (dated by TCRdb to between 2020 and 2021). Libraries were made using the immunoSEQ multiplex PCR assay. The source is immuneACCESS, and TCRdb retained only in-frame sequences with V and J called. Part of the clones is not carried over; for the studies checked, unresolved V genes explain less than half of this, and the remainder is unexplained. The sample table lists around 80,000 clones, around nine tenths of them with a count of one. The ten biggest clones cover roughly 8% of the sample. Sequenced material: peripheral blood. Receptor source: a man older than 75 with active or convalescent COVID-19.

This clone was counted once. The rearrangement uses TRBV7-6 and TRBJ1-2; TRBD1 aligns across 7 bases. V was clipped by 3 bases and J by 6 bases; unmatched bases: 4. Germline-derived CDR1 and CDR2 are SGHVS and FNYEAQ. This CDR3 has 13 residues. The CDR3 spells CASSFWQGDGYTF. The CDR3 region has the DNA TGTGCCAGCAGCTTCTGGCAGGGGGATGGCTACACCTTC.

This chain uses TRBV24-1 with TRBJ1-5, with D perhaps TRBD1 (6 bases). CDR3 length equals 14 residues. CDR1 KGHDR and CDR2 SFDVKD come from the germline V gene. Deletions cut 4 bases from V and 4 bases from J, with 10 bases between. CDR3 in amino acids: CATSEPGDNQPQHF. Here the CDR3 DNA reads TGTGCCACCAGTGAACCAGGGGATAATCAGCCCCAGCATTTT.

This sequence joins TRBV7-8 and TRBJ2-1, with a tentative D call TRBD1 (5 bases). The CDR3 length is 14 residues. Per germline, CDR1 SGHVS and CDR2 FQNEAQ. Trimming pared 3 bases from V and 5 bases from J, leaving 11 bases between. CDR3 DNA sequence: TGTGCCAGCAGCTTTGGCAGGGCCGACAATGAGCAGTTCTTC. Encoded protein: CASSFGRADNEQFF. The full variable domain, rest sourced from reference TRBV7-8 and TRBJ2-1, is GAGVSQSPRYKVAKRGQDVALRCDPISGHVSLFWYQQALGQGPEFLTYFQNEAQLDKSGLPSDRFFAERPEGSVSTLKIQRTQQEDSAVYLCASSFGRADNEQFFGPGTRLTVL.

This rearrangement joins TRBV24-1 to TRBJ2-5; TRBD1 is a possible D gene (5 bases). The CDR3 covers 14 residues. CDR1 is KGHDR and CDR2 is SFDVKD in the germline V gene. V lost 8 bases and J 5 bases, leaving 17 bases between the germline ends. This CDR3 reads CATKYTGQGETQYF. DNA for the CDR3: TGTGCCACCAAATACACCGGACAAGGGGAGACCCAGTACTTC.

CDR3 sequence: CASSPRESYNSPLHF. DNA of the CDR3: TGCGCCAGCAGCCCCAGGGAATCCTATAATTCACCCCTCCACTTT. V usage is TRBV5-1 and J usage is TRBJ1-6; tentative D call: TRBD1 (5 bases). CDR3 size: 15 residues. Trimming removed 4 bases from V and 1 base from J, with 9 bases in between. The germline CDR1 and CDR2 sequences are SGHRS and YFSETQ. Looking up the rest from reference TRBV5-1 and TRBJ1-6 gives the full variable domain: KAGVTQTPRYLIKTRGQQVTLSCSPISGHRSVSWYQQTPGQGLQFLFEYFSETQRNKGNFPGRFSGRQFSNSRSEMNVSTLELGDSALYLCASSPRESYNSPLHFGNGTRLTVT.

J is TRBJ1-3 and V is TRBV5-1; D call uncertain. The CDR3 contains 15 residues. V was trimmed by 0 bases and J by 1 base, leaving 8 bases between them. From germline, CDR1 is SGHRS and CDR2 YFSETQ. The CDR3 DNA is TGCGCCAGCAGCTTGGCCGGAGAGTCTGGAAACACCATATATTTT. This encodes CASSLAGESGNTIYF.

The rearrangement joins TRBV5-1 to TRBJ1-1; 10 bases line up with TRBD1. CDR1 and CDR2 (germline): SGHRS, YFSETQ. This CDR3 contains 15 residues. V gave up 3 bases and J gave up 6 bases; unmatched junction bases: 8. The CDR3 nucleotides read TGCGCCAGCAGCTCGGGAGGACAGGGGGACGCTGAAGCTTTCTTT. Translation gives CASSSGGQGDAEAFF.

This rearrangement joins TRBV18 to TRBJ2-1; 10 bases line up with TRBD2. From germline, CDR1 is KGHSH and CDR2 LQKENI. V shed 7 bases, J shed 9 bases, and the junction held 12 bases outside the gene matches. CDR3 length: 15 amino acids. The CDR3 loop reads CASLKPSGSFGEQFF. The CDR3 nucleotides read TGTGCCAGCTTAAAACCTAGCGGGAGCTTTGGTGAGCAGTTCTTC.

The chain carries TRBV19 and TRBJ2-1; 8 nucleotides line up with TRBD2. This CDR3 comprises 14 residues. Germline trimming cut 6 bases from V and 10 bases from J; bases unmatched to any gene: 11. From germline, CDR1 is LNHDA and CDR2 SQIVND (reference sequence). In DNA form, the CDR3 reads TGTGCCAGTAGCACTACGGGGGGGGACGGGGAGCAGTTCTTC. This translates into CASSTTGGDGEQFF. Combining the CDR3 with reference TRBV19 and TRBJ2-1 gives the whole variable domain DGGITQSPKYLFRKEGQNVTLSCEQNLNHDAMYWYRQDPGQGLRLIYYSQIVNDFQKGDIAEGYSVSREKKESFPLTVTSAQKNPTAFYLCASSTTGGDGEQFFGPGTRLTVL.

The CDR3 loop is CASSSLQGPGELFF. The CDR3 region has the DNA TGCGCCAGCAGCTCACTACAGGGACCGGGGGAGCTGTTTTTT. J is TRBJ2-2 and V is TRBV5-1; perhaps TRBD1 as D (6 bases). The CDR3 has 14 amino acids. V shed 3 bases and J shed 8 bases, with 14 bases lying between them. Germline CDR1 SGHRS, CDR2 YFSETQ.

This chain joins TRBV19 and TRBJ1-1; TRBD1 might be the D (6 bases). V was trimmed by 9 bases and J by 2 bases, leaving 16 bases between them. The germline gives CDR1 LNHDA, CDR2 SQIVND (reference sequence). There are 14 residues in the CDR3. As DNA, the CDR3 is TGTGCCAGCAGGGTGTGGGGGCCCAACACTGAAGCTTTCTTT. Translated, it gives CASRVWGPNTEAFF. Looking up the rest from reference TRBV19 and TRBJ1-1 gives the full variable domain: DGGITQSPKYLFRKEGQNVTLSCEQNLNHDAMYWYRQDPGQGLRLIYYSQIVNDFQKGDIAEGYSVSREKKESFPLTVTSAQKNPTAFYLCASRVWGPNTEAFFGQGTRLTVV.

The V call is TRBV6-1, the J call TRBJ2-2; 8 bases match TRBD2. Unmatched junction bases numbered 3, after V lost 2 bases and J lost 4 bases. The CDR3 contains 15 residues. Germline values: CDR1 MNHNS, CDR2 SASEGT. The CDR3 loop reads CASSERRGATGELFF. Here the CDR3 DNA reads TGTGCCAGCAGTGAACGGCGGGGGGCCACCGGGGAGCTGTTTTTT.

This clone is a singleton in its sample. This rearrangement joins TRBV12-5 to TRBJ2-3, with D perhaps matching TRBD2 (5 bases). Trimming removed 1 base from V and 5 bases from J, with 7 bases in between. The germline V gene encodes CDR1 LGHNT and CDR2 FRNRAP. The CDR3 extends over 13 amino acids. The CDR3 coding sequence is TGTGCTAGTGGTTTGGATGAGGGAGATACGCAGTATTTT. Protein sequence: CASGLDEGDTQYF.

This chain connects TRBV5-4 to TRBJ1-2; possible D gene TRBD1, 5 bases. The CDR3 runs to 12 residues. The V gene lost 9 bases and the J gene lost 4 bases, with 13 bases spanning the gap. Germline assignment: CDR1 SGHNT and CDR2 YYREEE (reference sequence). For the CDR3, the DNA is TGTGCCACCTCCGACAGTTTCTATGGCTACACCTTC. It translates to CATSDSFYGYTF.

This rearrangement joins TRBV24-1 to TRBJ2-1, with 9 positions matching TRBD1. The junction had 14 bases not matched to a gene; V was cut back by 6 bases and J by 6 bases. Germline V gives CDR1 KGHDR, CDR2 SFDVKD. The CDR3 is 17 amino acids. The CDR3 nucleotides are TGTGCCACCAGTACTCCTCAAGGACAGGGGACGGGCAATGAGCAGTTCTTC. This gives the protein CATSTPQGQGTGNEQFF.

The chain carries TRBV18 and TRBJ1-2; tentatively, D is TRBD1 (6 bases). Germline-derived CDR1 and CDR2 are KGHSH and LQKENI. V was clipped by 5 bases and J by 4 bases, with 17 bases between them. There are 15 residues in the CDR3. CDR3 nucleotide sequence: TGTGCCAGCTCATTTATTGGGGACACTCCCTATGGCTACACCTTC. As protein: CASSFIGDTPYGYTF.

The genes are TRBV5-6 and TRBJ2-1; weak D call: TRBD2 (5 bases). The germline V and J ends were trimmed by 0 bases and 1 base, with 8 bases remaining between them. CDR3 size: 15 residues. Germline V gene lookup returns CDR1 SGHDT and CDR2 YYEEEE. DNA of the CDR3: TGTGCCAGCAGCTTGGCGCCGGGGTCCTACAATGAGCAGTTCTTC. This sequence encodes CASSLAPGSYNEQFF. Variable domain in full (rest from reference TRBV5-6 and TRBJ2-1): DAGVTQSPTHLIKTRGQQVTLRCSPKSGHDTVSWYQQALGQGPQFIFQYYEEEERQRGNFPDRFSGHQFPNYSSELNVNALLLGDSALYLCASSLAPGSYNEQFFGPGTRLTVL.

The V and J genes are TRBV5-4 and TRBJ2-1, with TRBD2 identical over 11 bases. The CDR3 spans 16 residues. Germline CDR1 reads SGHNT; CDR2 reads YYREEE (reference sequence). Trimming at V came to 1 base and at J to 12 bases, leaving 12 bases not matched to a gene. CDR3 loop: CASSLNPTSGVQGQFF. The CDR3 DNA sequence: TGTGCCAGCAGCTTGAACCCGACTAGCGGGGTGCAGGGGCAGTTCTTC.

The chain is built from TRBV19 and TRBJ1-4; D is ambiguous. Germline V gene lookup returns CDR1 LNHDA and CDR2 SQIVND (reference sequence). The V end was cut by 9 bases, the J end by 2 bases, with 7 bases between. This CDR3 spans 12 amino acids. CDR3 sequence reads: CASRHTNEKLFF. CDR3 in DNA: TGTGCCAGCCGACACACTAATGAAAAACTGTTTTTT.

The J gene is TRBJ1-2, the V gene TRBV5-6; D not certain. The CDR3 consists of 14 residues. V was shortened by 4 bases and J by 11 bases, with 21 bases between the two germline ends. The germline V gene has CDR1 SGHDT and CDR2 YYEEEE. CDR3 amino acids: CASSPLKSRYWYTF. DNA for the CDR3: TGTGCCAGCAGCCCTCTGAAGTCCCGGTATTGGTACACCTTC.

This sequence joins TRBV5-8 and TRBJ2-1; D is uncertain. Trimming removed 0 bases at V and 9 bases at J, with 4 bases between. The CDR3 is made up of 11 amino acids. Germline CDR1 and CDR2: SGHTS and YDEGEE. CDR3 residues: CASSLAVEQFF. DNA of the CDR3: TGTGCCAGCAGCTTGGCGGTTGAGCAGTTCTTC.

This chain links TRBV28 with TRBJ1-5; D gene ambiguous. V lost 5 bases and J 3 bases, leaving 11 bases between the germline ends. This CDR3 has 14 amino acids. Germline assignment: CDR1 MDHEN and CDR2 SYDVKM. The CDR3 is CASSAAGVNQPQHF. DNA for the CDR3: TGTGCCAGCAGTGCGGCCGGTGTCAATCAGCCCCAGCATTTT. Filled out from reference TRBV28 and TRBJ1-5, the complete variable domain reads DVKVTQSSRYLVKRTGEKVFLECVQDMDHENMFWYRQDPGLGLRLIYFSYDVKMKEKGDIPEGYSVSREKKERFSLILESASTNQTSMYLCASSAAGVNQPQHFGDGTRLSIL.